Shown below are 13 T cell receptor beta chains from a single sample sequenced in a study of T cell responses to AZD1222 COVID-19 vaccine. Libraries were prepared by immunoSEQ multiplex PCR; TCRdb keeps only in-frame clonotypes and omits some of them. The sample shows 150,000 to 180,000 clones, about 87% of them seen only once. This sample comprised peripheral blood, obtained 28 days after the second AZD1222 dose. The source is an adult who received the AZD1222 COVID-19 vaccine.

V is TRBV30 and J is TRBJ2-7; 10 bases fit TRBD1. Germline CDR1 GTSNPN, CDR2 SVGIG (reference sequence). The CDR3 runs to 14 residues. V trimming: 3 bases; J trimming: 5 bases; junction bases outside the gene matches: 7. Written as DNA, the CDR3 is TGTGCCTGGAGACGGGACAGGGGTAGCAACGAGCAGTACTTC. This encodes CAWRRDRGSNEQYF.

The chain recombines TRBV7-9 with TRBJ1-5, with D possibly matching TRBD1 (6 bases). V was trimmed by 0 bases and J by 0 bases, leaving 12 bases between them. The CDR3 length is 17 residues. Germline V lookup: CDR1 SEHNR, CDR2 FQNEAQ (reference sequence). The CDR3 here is CASSLATTGHSNQPQHF. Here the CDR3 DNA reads TGTGCCAGCAGCTTAGCGACGACAGGTCATAGCAATCAGCCCCAGCATTTT.

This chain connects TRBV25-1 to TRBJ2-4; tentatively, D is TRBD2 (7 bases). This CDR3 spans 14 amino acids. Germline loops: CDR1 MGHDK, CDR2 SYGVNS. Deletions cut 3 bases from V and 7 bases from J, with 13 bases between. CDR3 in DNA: TGTGCCAGCAGTGACGGGAGGAGGGGGAACATTCAGTACTTC. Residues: CASSDGRRGNIQYF.

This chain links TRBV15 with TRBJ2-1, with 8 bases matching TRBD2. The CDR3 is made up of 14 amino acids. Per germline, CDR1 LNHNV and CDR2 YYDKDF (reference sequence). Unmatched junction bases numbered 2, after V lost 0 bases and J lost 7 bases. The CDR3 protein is CATSREGLGNEQFF. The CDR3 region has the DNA TGTGCCACCAGCAGAGAGGGACTAGGGAATGAGCAGTTCTTC. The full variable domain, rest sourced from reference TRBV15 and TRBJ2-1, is DAMVIQNPRYQVTQFGKPVTLSCSQTLNHNVMYWYQQKSSQAPKLLFHYYDKDFNNEADTPDNFQSRRPNTSFCFLDIRSPGLGDTAMYLCATSREGLGNEQFFGPGTRLTVL.

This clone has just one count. CDR3 nucleotide sequence: TGTGCCAGTACAGGGGCCCTCTACAATGAGCAGTTCTTC. It codes for CASTGALYNEQFF. The V gene is TRBV19, the J gene TRBJ2-1, with D perhaps matching TRBD1 (6 bases). The CDR3 runs 13 residues. Trimming left V 7 bases short and J 3 bases short, with 10 bases between. The germline gives CDR1 LNHDA, CDR2 SQIVND (reference sequence).

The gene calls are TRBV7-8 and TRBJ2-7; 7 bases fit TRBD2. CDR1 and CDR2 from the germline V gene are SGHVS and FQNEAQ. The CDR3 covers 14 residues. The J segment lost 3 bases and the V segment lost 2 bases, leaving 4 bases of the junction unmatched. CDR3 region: CASSLFPSGYEQYF. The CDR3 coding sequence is TGTGCCAGCAGCTTATTCCCTAGCGGCTACGAGCAGTACTTC.

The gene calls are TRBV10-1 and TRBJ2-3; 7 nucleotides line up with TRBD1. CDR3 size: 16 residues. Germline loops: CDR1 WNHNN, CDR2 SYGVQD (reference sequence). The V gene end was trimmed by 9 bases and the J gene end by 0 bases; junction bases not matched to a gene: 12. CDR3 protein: CASIFGQVGSTDTQYF. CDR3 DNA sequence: TGCGCCAGTATCTTTGGACAGGTCGGTAGCACAGATACGCAGTATTTT.

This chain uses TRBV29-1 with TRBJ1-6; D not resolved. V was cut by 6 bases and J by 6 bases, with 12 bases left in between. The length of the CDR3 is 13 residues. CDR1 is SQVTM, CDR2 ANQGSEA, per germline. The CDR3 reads CSVPGDGNSPLHF. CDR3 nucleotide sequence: TGCAGCGTCCCCGGAGACGGTAATTCACCCCTCCACTTT.

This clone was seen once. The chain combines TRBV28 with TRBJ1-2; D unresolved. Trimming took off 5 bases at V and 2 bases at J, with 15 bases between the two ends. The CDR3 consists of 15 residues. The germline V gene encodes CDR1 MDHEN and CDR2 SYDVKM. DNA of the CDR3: TGTGCCAGCAGTCCTACCCTGACCGGAAACTATGGCTACACCTTC. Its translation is CASSPTLTGNYGYTF.

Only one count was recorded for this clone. The CDR3 is CASGEMNTEAFF. For the CDR3, the DNA is TGCGCCAGCGGGGAGATGAACACTGAAGCTTTCTTT. The chain uses TRBV5-1 and TRBJ1-1, with no clear D. With 7 bases removed from V and 0 bases from J, the gap between germline ends came to 7 bases. Per the germline V gene, CDR1 is SGHRS and CDR2 is YFSETQ. CDR3 length: 12 amino acids.

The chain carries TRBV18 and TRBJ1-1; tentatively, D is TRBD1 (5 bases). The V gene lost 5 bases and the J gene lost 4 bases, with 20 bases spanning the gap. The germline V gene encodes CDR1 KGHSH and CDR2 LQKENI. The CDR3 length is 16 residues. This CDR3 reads CASSAFRTSVSTEAFF. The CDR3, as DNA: TGTGCCAGCTCAGCATTTAGGACATCCGTCAGCACTGAAGCTTTCTTT.

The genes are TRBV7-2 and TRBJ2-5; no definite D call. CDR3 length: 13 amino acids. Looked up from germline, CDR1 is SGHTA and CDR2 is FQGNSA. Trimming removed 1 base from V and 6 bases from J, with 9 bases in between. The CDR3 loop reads CASSLEEIQTQYF. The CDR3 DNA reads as TGTGCCAGCAGCTTAGAAGAGATTCAGACCCAGTACTTC.

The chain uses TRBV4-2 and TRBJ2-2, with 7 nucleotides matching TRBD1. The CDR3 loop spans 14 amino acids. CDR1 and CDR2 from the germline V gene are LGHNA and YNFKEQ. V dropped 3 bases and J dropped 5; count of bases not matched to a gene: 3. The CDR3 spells CASSQPTGTGELFF. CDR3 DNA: TGTGCCAGCAGCCAGCCGACAGGGACCGGGGAGCTGTTTTTT.